What follows is one TCR beta chain and its context. Antigen specificity is unknown. Its ends do not fully match the called genes, so a read error is possible. The data derive from a study of shared clonotypes between healthy human individuals. All donors qualified as healthy HIV-negative adults and had experienced no recent acute infections or vaccinations. Repertoires were generated with immunoSEQ multiplex PCR, while TCRdb's copy carries only in-frame clones and drops some. Of approximately 530,000 clones in the sample, approximately 95% were seen once. Points from the study as a whole: Among non-shared clonotypes, generation probabilities were lower than among those shared by all four donors.

The sequencing sample was made of naive CD4+ T cells sorted from blood. The subset denotes: CD45RA+ positively selected. This receptor was identified in a young woman in good health.

The CDR3 bases are TGTGCCAGGAGCGGGGGATCCTACGAGCAGTACTTC. Protein product: CARSGGSYEQYF. V and J are TRBV30 and TRBJ2-7; 8 bases map to TRBD2. CDR1 is GTSNPN, CDR2 SVGIG, per germline (reference sequence). The CDR3 covers 12 residues.